The T cell receptor beta chain described here comes from a study of blood T cell repertoires in COVID-19. Authors' analysis steps: Amplification with reference gene primers provided the estimates of nucleated cell counts. Measured with immunoSEQ multiplex PCR; TCRdb has only the in-frame clones, and not every one. V, J and clone size are taken as reported in that table, and D and trimming were inferred from the DNA itself. Altogether some 230,000 clones are present, roughly 90% being singletons, with the ten largest covering 2.2%. CDR3 length equals 15 residues. From germline, CDR1 is ENHRY and CDR2 SYGVKD. Trimming cost V 4 bases and J 3 bases, with 16 bases left between them.

V and J are TRBV10-3 and TRBJ2-7; a possible D gene is TRBD1 (5 bases). What was sequenced was peripheral blood. The sequence derives from a man in his thirties or forties who had recovered from COVID-19. The CDR3 spells CAISGTTDRSYEQYF. DNA for the CDR3: TGTGCCATCAGTGGAACTACTGACAGAAGCTACGAGCAGTACTTC.